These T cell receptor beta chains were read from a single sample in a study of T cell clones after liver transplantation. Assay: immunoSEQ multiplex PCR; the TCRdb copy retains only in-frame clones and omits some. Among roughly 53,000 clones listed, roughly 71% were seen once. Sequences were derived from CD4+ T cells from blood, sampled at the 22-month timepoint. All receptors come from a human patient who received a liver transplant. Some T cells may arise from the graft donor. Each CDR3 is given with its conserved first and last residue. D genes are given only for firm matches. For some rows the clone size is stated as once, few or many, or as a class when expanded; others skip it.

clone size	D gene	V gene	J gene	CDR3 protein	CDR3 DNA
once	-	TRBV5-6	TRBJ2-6	CASSSGRRALSGANVLTF	TGTGCCAGCAGCTCCGGACGGAGAGCTCTCTCTGGGGCCAACGTCCTGACTTTC
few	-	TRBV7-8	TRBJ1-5	CASSLDRGPQHF	TGTGCCAGCAGCTTAGATAGAGGGCCCCAGCATTTT
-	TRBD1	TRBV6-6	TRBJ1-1	CASKGQGTEAFF	TGTGCCAGCAAAGGACAGGGGACTGAAGCTTTCTTT
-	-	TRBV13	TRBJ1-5	CASSRTAWEPQHF	TGTGCCAGCAGCAGGACAGCCTGGGAGCCCCAGCATTTT
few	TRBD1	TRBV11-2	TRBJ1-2	CASSLARGLGYGYTF	TGTGCCAGCAGCTTAGCAAGGGGGCTGGGCTATGGCTACACCTTC
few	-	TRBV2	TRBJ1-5	CASSEQGNQPQHF	TGTGCCAGCAGTGAACAGGGTAATCAGCCCCAGCATTTT
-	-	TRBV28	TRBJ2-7	CASSFWADEQYF	TGTGCCAGCAGTTTCTGGGCCGACGAGCAGTACTTC
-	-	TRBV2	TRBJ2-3	CASTGLSKPQYF	TGTGCCAGCACCGGTTTATCTAAACCGCAGTATTTT
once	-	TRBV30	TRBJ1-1	CAWSVQGDTEAFF	TGTGCCTGGAGTGTGCAGGGAGACACTGAAGCTTTCTTT
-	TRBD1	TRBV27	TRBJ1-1	CASSSYRGRNTEAFF	TGTGCCAGCAGTTCTTACAGGGGGCGGAACACTGAAGCTTTCTTT
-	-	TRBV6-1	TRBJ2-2	CASSEQGAKNTGELFF	TGTGCCAGCAGTGAACAGGGCGCTAAAAACACCGGGGAGCTGTTTTTT
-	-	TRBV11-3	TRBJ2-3	CASSLTGPSTDTQYF	TGTGCCAGCAGCTTAACAGGGCCTAGCACAGATACGCAGTATTTT
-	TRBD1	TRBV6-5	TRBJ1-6	CASSADRERSPLHF	TGTGCCAGCAGTGCGGACAGGGAGCGATCACCCCTCCACTTT
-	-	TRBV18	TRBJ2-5	CASSPATERETQYF	TGTGCCAGCTCACCAGCGACTGAACGAGAGACCCAGTACTTC
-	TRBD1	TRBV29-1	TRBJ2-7	CSVGDRGGLHEQYF	TGCAGCGTCGGAGACAGGGGAGGCCTCCACGAGCAGTACTTC
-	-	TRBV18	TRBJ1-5	CASSPAGGTQPQHF	TGTGCCAGCTCACCCGCCGGGGGAACTCAGCCCCAGCATTTT
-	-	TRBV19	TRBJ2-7	CASSFSRRGQYEQYF	TGTGCCAGTAGTTTCAGTAGGAGGGGGCAGTACGAGCAGTACTTC
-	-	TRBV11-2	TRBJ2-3	CASTPGATQYF	TGTGCCAGCACCCCAGGCGCTACGCAGTATTTT
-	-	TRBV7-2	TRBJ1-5	CASSLIVNSNQPQHF	TGTGCCAGCAGCTTAATTGTGAATAGCAATCAGCCCCAGCATTTT
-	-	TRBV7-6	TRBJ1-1	CASSLARTSTEAFF	TGTGCCAGCAGCTTAGCCCGGACGAGCACTGAAGCTTTCTTT
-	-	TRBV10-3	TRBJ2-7	CAIKGEVGAAVSYEQYF	TGTGCCATCAAGGGGGAGGTCGGGGCTGCCGTCTCCTACGAGCAGTACTTC
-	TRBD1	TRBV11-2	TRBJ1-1	CASSPLTGTGRAGRAAFF	TGTGCCAGCAGCCCGTTGACGGGGACAGGAAGGGCCGGGAGGGCAGCTTTCTTT
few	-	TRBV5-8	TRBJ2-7	CASNLGTASEQYF	TGTGCCAGCAATCTGGGGACGGCAAGCGAGCAGTACTTC
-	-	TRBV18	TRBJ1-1	CASSPRGDTEAFF	TGTGCCAGCTCACCACGGGGTGACACTGAAGCTTTCTTT
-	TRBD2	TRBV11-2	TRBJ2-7	CASSFSGGFSYEQYF	TGTGCCAGCAGCTTTAGCGGGGGCTTTTCCTACGAGCAGTACTTC
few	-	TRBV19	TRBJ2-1	CASSPRGLGNEQFF	TGTGCCAGTAGTCCAAGGGGCTTGGGGAATGAGCAGTTCTTC
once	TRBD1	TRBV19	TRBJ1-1	CATRGNRGLTEAFF	TGTGCCACTCGGGGGAACAGGGGGCTTACTGAAGCTTTCTTT
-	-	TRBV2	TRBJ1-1	CASSESHLENTEAFF	TGTGCCAGCAGTGAAAGCCATCTAGAGAACACTGAAGCTTTCTTT
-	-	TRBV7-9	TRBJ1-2	CASTFLGVGYGYTF	TGTGCCAGCACCTTCCTGGGGGTTGGCTATGGCTACACCTTC
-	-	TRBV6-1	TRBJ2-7	CASSESRNTYEQYF	TGTGCCAGCAGTGAATCTCGGAATACCTACGAGCAGTACTTC
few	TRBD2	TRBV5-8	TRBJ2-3	CASSRGGPDTQYF	TGTGCCAGCAGTCGGGGGGGGCCAGATACGCAGTATTTT
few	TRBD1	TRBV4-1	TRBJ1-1	CASSPGQGSMNTEAFF	TGCGCCAGCAGCCCTGGACAGGGGAGCATGAACACTGAAGCTTTCTTT